The clone carrying this TCR beta chain was seen a single time. Its antigen remains unidentified. The data belong to a study of T cell responses to AZD1222 COVID-19 vaccine. Study outcomes and limitations: Spike-specific TCR breadth and depth rose after two AZD1222 doses. As reported, nearly half of all spike-specific TCRs target variant regions that are unmutated.

The protocol was immunoSEQ multiplex PCR, while the TCRdb copy is restricted to in-frame clones and leaves out a portion. This repertoire shows 200,000 or so clones, about 93% found once; its top ten account for about 1%. Germline CDR1 reads SGHAT; CDR2 reads FQDESV (reference sequence). Trimming left V 5 bases short and J 5 bases short, with 9 bases between. The CDR3 contains 12 residues. Sequences were derived from peripheral blood, sampled 28 days after the second AZD1222 dose. This clonotype was sampled from an adult who received the AZD1222 COVID-19 vaccine. V usage is TRBV11-1 and J usage is TRBJ1-2; the D is unclear. CDR3 loop: CASSQSGYGYTF. CDR3 DNA: TGTGCCAGCAGCCAGAGTGGGTATGGCTACACCTTC.